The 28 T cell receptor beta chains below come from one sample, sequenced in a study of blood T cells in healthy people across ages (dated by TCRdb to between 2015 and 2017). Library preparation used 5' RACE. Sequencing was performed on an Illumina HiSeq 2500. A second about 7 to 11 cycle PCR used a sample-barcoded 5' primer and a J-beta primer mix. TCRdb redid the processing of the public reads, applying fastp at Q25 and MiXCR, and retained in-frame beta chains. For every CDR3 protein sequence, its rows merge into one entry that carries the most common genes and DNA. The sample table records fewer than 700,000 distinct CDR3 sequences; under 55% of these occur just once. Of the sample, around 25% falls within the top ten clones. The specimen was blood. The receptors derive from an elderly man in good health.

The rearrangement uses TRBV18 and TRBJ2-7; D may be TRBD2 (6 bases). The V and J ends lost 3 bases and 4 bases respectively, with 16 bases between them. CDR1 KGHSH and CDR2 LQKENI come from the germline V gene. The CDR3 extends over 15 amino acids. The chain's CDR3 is CASSPGIAGQYEQYF. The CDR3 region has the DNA TGTGCCAGCTCACCCGGGATCGCGGGGCAATACGAGCAGTACTTC.

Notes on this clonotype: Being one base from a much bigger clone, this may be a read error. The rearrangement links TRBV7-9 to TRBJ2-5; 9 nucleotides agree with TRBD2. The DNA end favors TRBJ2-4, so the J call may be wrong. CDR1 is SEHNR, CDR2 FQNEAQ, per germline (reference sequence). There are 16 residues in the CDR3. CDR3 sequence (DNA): TGTGCCAGCAGCCCTTTCACTAGCGGGTGGGCGTACATTCAGTACTTC. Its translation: CASSPFTSGWAYIQYF.

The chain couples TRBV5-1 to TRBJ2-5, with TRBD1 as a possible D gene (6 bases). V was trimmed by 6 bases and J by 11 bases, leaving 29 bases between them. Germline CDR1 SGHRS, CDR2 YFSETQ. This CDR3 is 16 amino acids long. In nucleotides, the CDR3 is TGCGCCAGCAACAATCCGACAGGATCCGTGGTGGGCGGGCAGTACTTC. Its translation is CASNNPTGSVVGGQYF.

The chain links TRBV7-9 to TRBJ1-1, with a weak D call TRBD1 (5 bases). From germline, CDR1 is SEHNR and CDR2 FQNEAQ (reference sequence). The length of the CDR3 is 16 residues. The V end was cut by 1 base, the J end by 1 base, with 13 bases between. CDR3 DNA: TGTGCCAGCAGCTTAGGCGGGACCGGAGGGAACACTGAAGCTTTCTTT. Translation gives CASSLGGTGGNTEAFF.

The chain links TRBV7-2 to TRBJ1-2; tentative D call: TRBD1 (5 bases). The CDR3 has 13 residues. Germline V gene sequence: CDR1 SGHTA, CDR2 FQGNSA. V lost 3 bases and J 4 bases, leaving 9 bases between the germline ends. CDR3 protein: CASSLDGAYGYTF. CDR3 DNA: TGTGCCAGCAGCTTGGATGGGGCCTATGGCTACACCTTC.

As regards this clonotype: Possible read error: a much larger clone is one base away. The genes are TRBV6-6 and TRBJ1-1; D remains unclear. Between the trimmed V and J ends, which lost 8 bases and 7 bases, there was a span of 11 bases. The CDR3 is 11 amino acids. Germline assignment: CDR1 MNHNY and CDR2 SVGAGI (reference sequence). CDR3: CASFRRGEAFF. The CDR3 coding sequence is TGTGCCAGCTTTAGACGGGGTGAAGCTTTCTTT.

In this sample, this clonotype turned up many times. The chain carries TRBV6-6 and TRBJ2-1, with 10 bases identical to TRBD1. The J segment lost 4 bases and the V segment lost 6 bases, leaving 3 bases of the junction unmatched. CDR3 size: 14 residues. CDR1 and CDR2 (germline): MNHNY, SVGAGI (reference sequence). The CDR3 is CASRPGQGYNEQFF. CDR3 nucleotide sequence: TGTGCCAGCAGACCGGGACAGGGGTACAATGAGCAGTTCTTC.

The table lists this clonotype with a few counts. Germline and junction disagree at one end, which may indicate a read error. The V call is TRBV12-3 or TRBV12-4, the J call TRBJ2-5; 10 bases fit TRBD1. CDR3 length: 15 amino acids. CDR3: CASSRQGATQQTQYF. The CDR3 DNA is TGTGCCAGCAGCAGACAGGGGGCTACCCAACAGACCCAGTACTTC.

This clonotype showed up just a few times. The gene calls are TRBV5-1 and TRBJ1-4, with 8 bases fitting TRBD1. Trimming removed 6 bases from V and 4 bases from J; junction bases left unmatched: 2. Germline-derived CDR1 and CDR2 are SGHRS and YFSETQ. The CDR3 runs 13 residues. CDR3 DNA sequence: TGCGCCAGCAACAGGGGGGATAATGAAAAACTGTTTTTT. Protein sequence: CASNRGDNEKLFF.

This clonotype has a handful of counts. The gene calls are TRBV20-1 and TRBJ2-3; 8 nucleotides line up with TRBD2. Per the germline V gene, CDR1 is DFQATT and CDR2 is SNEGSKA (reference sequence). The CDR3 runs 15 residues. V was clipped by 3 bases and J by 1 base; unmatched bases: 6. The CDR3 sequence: CSASGRAQGTDTQYF. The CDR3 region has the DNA TGCAGTGCTAGCGGGAGGGCCCAGGGCACAGATACGCAGTATTTT.

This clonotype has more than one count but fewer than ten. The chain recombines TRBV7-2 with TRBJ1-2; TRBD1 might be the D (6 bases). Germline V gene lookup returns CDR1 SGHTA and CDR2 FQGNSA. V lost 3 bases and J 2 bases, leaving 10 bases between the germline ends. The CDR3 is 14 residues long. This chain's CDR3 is CASSFDQGNYGYTF. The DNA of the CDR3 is TGTGCCAGCAGCTTTGACCAGGGGAACTATGGCTACACCTTC.

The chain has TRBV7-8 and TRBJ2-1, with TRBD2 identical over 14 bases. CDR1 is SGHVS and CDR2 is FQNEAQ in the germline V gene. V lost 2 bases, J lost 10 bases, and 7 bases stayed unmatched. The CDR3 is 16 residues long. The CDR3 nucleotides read TGTGCCAGCAGCTTACTGACTAGCGGGGGGGGCCGGGAGCAGTTCTTC. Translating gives CASSLLTSGGGREQFF.

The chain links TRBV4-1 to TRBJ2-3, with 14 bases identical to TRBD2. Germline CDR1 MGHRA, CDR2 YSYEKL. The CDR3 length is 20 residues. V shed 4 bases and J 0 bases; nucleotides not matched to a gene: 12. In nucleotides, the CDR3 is TGCGCCAGCAGCCGACGGAAAGGGACTAGCGGGGGCCTTAGCACAGATACGCAGTATTTT. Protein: CASSRRKGTSGGLSTDTQYF.

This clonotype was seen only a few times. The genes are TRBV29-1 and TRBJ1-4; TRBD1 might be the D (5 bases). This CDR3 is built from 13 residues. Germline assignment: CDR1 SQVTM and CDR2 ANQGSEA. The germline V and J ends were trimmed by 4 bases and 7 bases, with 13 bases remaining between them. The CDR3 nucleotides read TGCAGCGTTGGACTTGCGGGGGGTGAAAAACTGTTTTTT. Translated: CSVGLAGGEKLFF.

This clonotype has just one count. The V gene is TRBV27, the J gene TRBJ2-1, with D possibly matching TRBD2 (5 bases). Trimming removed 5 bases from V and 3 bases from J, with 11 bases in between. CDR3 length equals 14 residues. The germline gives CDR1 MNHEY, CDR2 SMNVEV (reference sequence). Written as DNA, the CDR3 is TGTGCCAGCAGTATTAACCGGGACTACAATGAGCAGTTCTTC. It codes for CASSINRDYNEQFF.

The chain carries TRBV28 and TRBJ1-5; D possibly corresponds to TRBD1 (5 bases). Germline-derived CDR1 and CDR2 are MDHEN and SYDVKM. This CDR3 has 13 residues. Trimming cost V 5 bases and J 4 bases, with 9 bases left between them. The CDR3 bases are TGTGCCAGCAGTGCCTGGGGGAATCAGCCCCAGCATTTT. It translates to CASSAWGNQPQHF.

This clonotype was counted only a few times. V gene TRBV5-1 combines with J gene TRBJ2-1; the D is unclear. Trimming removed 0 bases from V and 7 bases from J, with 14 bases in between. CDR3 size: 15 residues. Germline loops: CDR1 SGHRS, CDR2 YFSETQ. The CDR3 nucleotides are TGCGCCAGCAGCTTGGTCGGGCCCCCGTCAAATGAGCAGTTCTTC. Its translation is CASSLVGPPSNEQFF.

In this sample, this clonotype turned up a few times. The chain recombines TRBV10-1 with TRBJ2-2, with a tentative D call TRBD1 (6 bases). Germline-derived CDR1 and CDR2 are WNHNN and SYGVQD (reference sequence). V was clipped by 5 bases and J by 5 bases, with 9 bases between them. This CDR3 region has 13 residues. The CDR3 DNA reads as TGCGCCAGCAGTAACGGACAGACCGGGGAGCTGTTTTTT. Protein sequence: CASSNGQTGELFF.

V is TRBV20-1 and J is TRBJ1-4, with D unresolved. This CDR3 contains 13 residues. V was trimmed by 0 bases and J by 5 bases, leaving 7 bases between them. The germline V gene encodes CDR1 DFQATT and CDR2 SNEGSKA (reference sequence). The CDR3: CSARDQRNEKLFF. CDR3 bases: TGCAGTGCTAGAGATCAACGAAATGAAAAACTGTTTTTT.

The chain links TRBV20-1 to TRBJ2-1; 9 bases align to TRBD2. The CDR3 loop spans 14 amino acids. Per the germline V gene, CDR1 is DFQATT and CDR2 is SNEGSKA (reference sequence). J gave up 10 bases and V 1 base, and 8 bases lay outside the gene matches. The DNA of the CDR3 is TGCAGTGCTAGAGCCCCCCTAGCGGGGCCCGAGCAGTTCTTC. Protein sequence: CSARAPLAGPEQFF.

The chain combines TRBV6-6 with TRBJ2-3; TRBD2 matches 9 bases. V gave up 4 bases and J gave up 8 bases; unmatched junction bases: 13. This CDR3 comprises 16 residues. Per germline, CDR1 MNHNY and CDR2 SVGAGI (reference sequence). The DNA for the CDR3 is TGTGCCAGCAGTTCGACTAGCGGAACTAGCACGGGTACGCAGTATTTT. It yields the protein CASSSTSGTSTGTQYF.

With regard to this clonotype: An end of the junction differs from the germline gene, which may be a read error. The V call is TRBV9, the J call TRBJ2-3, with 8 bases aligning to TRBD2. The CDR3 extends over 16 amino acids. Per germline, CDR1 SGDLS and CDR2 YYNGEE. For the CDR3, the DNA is TGTGCCAGCAGCGCCTCCCCGGCGGGGGGCTCGGATATGCAGTATTTT. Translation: CASSASPAGGSDMQYF.

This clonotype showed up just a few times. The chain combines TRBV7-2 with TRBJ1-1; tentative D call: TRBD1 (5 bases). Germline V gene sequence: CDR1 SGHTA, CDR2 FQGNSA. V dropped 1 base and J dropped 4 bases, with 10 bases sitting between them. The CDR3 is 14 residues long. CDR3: CASSLDPGTTEAFF. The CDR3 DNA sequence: TGTGCCAGCAGCTTAGACCCAGGGACCACTGAAGCTTTCTTT.

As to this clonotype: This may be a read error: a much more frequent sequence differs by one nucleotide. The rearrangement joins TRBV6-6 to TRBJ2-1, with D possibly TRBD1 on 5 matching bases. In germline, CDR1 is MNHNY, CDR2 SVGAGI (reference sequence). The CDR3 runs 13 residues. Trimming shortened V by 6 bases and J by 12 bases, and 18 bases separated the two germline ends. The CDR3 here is CASSSSDNKAQFF. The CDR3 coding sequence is TGTGCCAGCAGCTCTTCGGACAACAAGGCGCAGTTCTTC.

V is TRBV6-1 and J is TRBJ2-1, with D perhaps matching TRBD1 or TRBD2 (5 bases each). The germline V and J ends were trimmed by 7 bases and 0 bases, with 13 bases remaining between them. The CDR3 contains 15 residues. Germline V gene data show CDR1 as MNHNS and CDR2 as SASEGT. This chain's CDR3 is CASTLGPNSYNEQFF. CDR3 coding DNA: TGTGCCAGCACCTTGGGACCGAACTCCTACAATGAGCAGTTCTTC.

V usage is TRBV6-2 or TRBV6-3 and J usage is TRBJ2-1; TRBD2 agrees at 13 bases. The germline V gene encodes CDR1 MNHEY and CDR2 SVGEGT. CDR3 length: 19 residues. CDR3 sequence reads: CPDTIGLAGVSASTNEQFF. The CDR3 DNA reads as TGTCCCGACACCATAGGACTAGCGGGAGTTTCCGCATCCACCAATGAGCAGTTCTTC.

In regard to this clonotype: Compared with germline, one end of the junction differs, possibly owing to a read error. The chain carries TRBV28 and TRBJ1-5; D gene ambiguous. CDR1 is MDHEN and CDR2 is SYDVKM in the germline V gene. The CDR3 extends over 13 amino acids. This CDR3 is CASSLFLNQPRHF. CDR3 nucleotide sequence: TGTGCCAGCAGTTTATTTCTCAATCAGCCCCGGCATTTT.

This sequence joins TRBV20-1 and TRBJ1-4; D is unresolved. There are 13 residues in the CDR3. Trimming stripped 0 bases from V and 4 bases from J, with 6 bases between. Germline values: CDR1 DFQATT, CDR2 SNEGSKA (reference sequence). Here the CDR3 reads CSARDRLNEKLFF. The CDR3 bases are TGCAGTGCTAGAGACCGGCTTAATGAAAAACTGTTTTTT.